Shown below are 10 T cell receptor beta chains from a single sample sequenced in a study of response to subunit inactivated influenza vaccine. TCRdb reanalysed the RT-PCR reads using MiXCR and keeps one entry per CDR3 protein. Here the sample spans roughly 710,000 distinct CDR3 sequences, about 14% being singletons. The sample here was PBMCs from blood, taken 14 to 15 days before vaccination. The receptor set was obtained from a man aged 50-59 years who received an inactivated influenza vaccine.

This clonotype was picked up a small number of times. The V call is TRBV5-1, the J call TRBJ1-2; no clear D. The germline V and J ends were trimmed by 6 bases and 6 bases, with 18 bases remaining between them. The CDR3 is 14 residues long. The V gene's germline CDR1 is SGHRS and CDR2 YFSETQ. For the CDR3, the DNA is TGCGCCAGCAAAATCCAACTAGTGGCCGATGGCTACACCTTC. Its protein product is CASKIQLVADGYTF.

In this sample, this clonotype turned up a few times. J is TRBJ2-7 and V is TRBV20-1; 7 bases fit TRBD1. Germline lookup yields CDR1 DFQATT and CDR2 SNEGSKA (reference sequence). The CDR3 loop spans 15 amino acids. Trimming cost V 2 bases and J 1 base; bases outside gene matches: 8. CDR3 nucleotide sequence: TGCAGTGCTAGATCTCTCCAGGGGGTATCCTACGAGCAGTACTTC. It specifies CSARSLQGVSYEQYF.

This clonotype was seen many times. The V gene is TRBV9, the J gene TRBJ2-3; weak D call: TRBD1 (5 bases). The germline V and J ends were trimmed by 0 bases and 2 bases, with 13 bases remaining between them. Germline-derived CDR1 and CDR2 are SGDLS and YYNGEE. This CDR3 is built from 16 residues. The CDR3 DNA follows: TGTGCCAGCAGCGTAGAAGGAGACAGCGCCACAGATACGCAGTATTTT. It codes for CASSVEGDSATDTQYF.

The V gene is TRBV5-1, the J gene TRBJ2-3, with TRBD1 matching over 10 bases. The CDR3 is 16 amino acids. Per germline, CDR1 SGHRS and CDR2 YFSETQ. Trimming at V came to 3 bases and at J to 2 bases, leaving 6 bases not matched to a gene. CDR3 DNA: TGCGCCAGCAGCTCGGGACAGGGGTTCTACACAGATACGCAGTATTTT. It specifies CASSSGQGFYTDTQYF.

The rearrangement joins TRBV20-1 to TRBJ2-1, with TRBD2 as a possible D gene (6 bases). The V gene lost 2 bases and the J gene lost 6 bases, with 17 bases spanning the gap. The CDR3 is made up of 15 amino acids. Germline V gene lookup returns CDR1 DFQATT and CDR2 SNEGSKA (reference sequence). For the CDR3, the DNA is TGCAGTGCTAGATCCCCCCTTGCGGGGTTCAATGAGCAGTTCTTC. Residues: CSARSPLAGFNEQFF.

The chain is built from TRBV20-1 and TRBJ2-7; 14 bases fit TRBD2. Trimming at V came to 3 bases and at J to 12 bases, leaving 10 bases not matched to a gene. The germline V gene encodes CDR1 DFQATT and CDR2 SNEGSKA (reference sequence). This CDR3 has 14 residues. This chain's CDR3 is CSASRTSGGSQRYF. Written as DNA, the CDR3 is TGCAGTGCTAGTCGGACTAGCGGGGGGTCCCAGCGGTACTTC.

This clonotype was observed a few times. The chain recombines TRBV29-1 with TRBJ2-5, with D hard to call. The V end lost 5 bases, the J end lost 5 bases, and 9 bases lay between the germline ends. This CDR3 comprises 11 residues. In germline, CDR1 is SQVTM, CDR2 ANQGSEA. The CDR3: CSVYRVETQYF. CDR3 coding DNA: TGCAGCGTTTATAGGGTTGAGACCCAGTACTTC.

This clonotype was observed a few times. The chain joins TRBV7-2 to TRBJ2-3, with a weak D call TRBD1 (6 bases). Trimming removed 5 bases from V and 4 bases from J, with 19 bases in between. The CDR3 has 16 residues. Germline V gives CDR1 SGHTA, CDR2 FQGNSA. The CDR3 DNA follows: TGTGCCAGCAGCGGCGAGTCAAACAGGGTCCCAGATACGCAGTATTTT. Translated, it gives CASSGESNRVPDTQYF.

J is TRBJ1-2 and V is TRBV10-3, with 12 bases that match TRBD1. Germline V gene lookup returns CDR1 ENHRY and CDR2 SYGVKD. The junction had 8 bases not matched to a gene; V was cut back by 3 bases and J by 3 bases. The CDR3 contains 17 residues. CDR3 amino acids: CAISDPGQGAQDYGYTF. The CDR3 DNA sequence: TGTGCCATCAGTGATCCGGGACAGGGGGCACAAGACTATGGCTACACCTTC.

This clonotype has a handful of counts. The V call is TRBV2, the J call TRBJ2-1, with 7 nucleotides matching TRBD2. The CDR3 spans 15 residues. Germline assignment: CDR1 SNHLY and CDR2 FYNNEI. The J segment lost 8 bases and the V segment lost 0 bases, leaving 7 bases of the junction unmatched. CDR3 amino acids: CASSEALRGRDEQFF. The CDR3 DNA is TGTGCCAGCAGTGAAGCGCTTCGGGGGAGGGATGAGCAGTTCTTC.